This TCR beta chain came from a study of blood T cell repertoires in COVID-19 (dated by TCRdb to 2018 to 2021). About the full investigation: Collaborator samples came from the United States, Italy and Spain and covered acute and convalescent phases of COVID-19. The prospective study material was composed of cDNA or gDNA derived from T cells, B-cell-depleted T cells, or PBMCs. The samples were drawn from the first 160 participants of the ongoing ImmuneRACE study and from roughly 1,300 subjects provided by 6 global collaborators. Deeply sampled blood TCRbeta repertoires from subjects exposed to, actively infected with, or recovered from COVID-19 were included in the dataset. A freely available public database, intended as a resource for researchers studying the immune response to SARS-CoV-2, is where the repertoires were released. Where available, HLA class I and class II types were obtained from metadata supplied by the sample provider rather than from assay-based typing. The sample metadata nearly always contained a de-identified subject ID, COVID-19 status, age in years and sex. Here is what the overall study found, with its caveats: The quantity of clinical and demographic metadata differed by source and by participant and was supplied without curation.

Comments on this clone: It lacks a known antigen. Base qualities are not at hand, and no much larger clone is one base apart.

TCRbeta CDR3 regions were amplified from genomic DNA by means of the immunoSEQ Assay, a bias-controlled multiplex PCR. From the authors' description of their analysis: The number of nucleated cells in each sample was estimated by amplification of reference gene primers within the assay. To quantify the absolute abundance of each unique TCRbeta CDR3 rearrangement, sequence reads were collapsed and filtered. For each sample, productive Simpson clonality was calculated by taking the square root of Simpson's diversity index across productive rearrangements. The immuneACCESS repertoire file appears here via TCRdb, limited to in-frame rearrangements. These files lack a portion of the clones; in checked studies, under half of the deficit traces to unresolved V genes, and the cause of the others is not known. The DNA gave D and trimming, while V, J and clone size come from that table. The sample contains roughly 70,000 clones, approximately 75% of them found a single time. The ten largest clonotypes hold roughly 6.5% of the sample.

Collaborating institutions collected whole blood in K2EDTA tubes following their own protocols. For TCRbeta analysis, collaborators shipped samples as frozen whole blood, isolated PBMCs, or DNA extracted from either of those sample types. Germline trimming: 5 bases from V, 1 base from J; junction bases outside gene matches: 5. Taken from the germline V gene (reference sequence), the CDR1 and CDR2 loops are SGHNT and YYREEE. The CDR3 spans 16 residues, from the cysteine through the phenylalanine. CDR3 DNA is the only sequence kept; it has 48 bases, read in frame from the first base. The rearranged chain carries TRBV5-4 and TRBJ2-5, with 13 middle bases fitting TRBD2. The sample consisted of peripheral blood. This clonotype was sampled from a woman aged 60-75 years with acute or convalescent COVID-19. The nucleotides read TGTGCCAGCAGTGGGGGGACTAGCGGGGTCCAAGAGACCCAGTACTTC. Its amino acids are CASSGGTSGVQETQYF.